There are a few counts of the clone carrying this T cell receptor beta chain. The sample is drawn from a study of blood T cells in healthy people across ages. V shed 1 base, J shed 3 bases, and the junction held 3 bases outside the gene matches. CDR3 size: 14 residues. Germline lookup yields CDR1 ENHRY and CDR2 SYGVKD. The use of a sample-barcoded 5' primer and a J-beta primer mix characterized a second PCR of about 7 to 12 cycles. TCRdb redid the calling of the 5' RACE reads with MiXCR, one entry per CDR3 protein. Of about 730,000 distinct CDR3 sequences in the sample, roughly 41% were seen once. The rearrangement links TRBV10-3 to TRBJ2-7; 7 nucleotides line up with TRBD1. This receptor was identified in an older woman in good health. Sequencing used blood. DNA of the CDR3: TGTGCCATCAGTGAGTTGACAGGGTTCTACGAGCAGTACTTC. Amino acid sequence: CAISELTGFYEQYF.